Sequencing of this T cell receptor (beta chain) was carried out in a study of T cell responses to AZD1222 COVID-19 vaccine (dated by TCRdb to the early 2020s). Study-level background: TCR sequencing was performed for 230 to 250 trial participants, of whom about 200 were given two doses of AZD1222 and around 25 were given two doses of MenACWY control vaccine. Trial participants were enrolled by age into 18-55, 56-69 and 70-plus year subgroups, with around 150, 28 and 57 TCR-sequenced participants respectively.

The germline V gene yields MNHEY for CDR1 and SVGEGT for CDR2. The germline V and J ends show losses of 3 bases and 3 bases respectively, and no gene match explains 8 bases of the junction. There are 16 amino acids in the CDR3, from cysteine to phenylalanine inclusive. Of the read, only the CDR3 DNA is kept; its 48 bases are in frame from base 1. This clone showed up just once. The antigen it binds to is not known. There are no base qualities to consult, and no much larger clone falls within one base. The sample's time point, from its label and the paper: about 28 days (+/-7) after the second vaccine dose. AZD1222 recipients with second doses at about 4 weeks or about 12 weeks were pooled, because spike-specific TCR depth and breadth did not differ between schedules. Vaccinee samples came from UK trials COV001 and COV002, including a single-blind randomized controlled phase 2/3 trial of AZD1222 (ChAdOx1 nCoV-19) in healthy adults. Trial participant PBMC samples were collected at day 0 and day 28 after the second dose for TCRbeta chain sequencing.

The CDR3 regions of human TCRbeta chains were analyzed by immunosequencing. The study's own analysis went as follows. Repertoire TCRs were matched against a reference library of SARS-CoV-2-specific TCRs generated with the MIRA antigen-specificity platform. Breadth meant the fraction of unique TCRs that were SARS-CoV-2-associated, whereas depth meant the fraction of total T cells that were SARS-CoV-2-associated. Using the MIRA data, each spike-specific TCR was assigned both to the spike region to which the TCR was reactive and to a CD4 or CD8 class. Log10-transformed breadth and depth values were compared by one-way ANOVA with Sidak's multiple comparisons tests. The clones in this table, taken by TCRdb from immuneACCESS, are in-frame only. Not every clone is retained; where verified, under half of the shortfall comes from an unresolved V gene, and the cause of the rest is unknown. V, J and clone size are those of that table, while D and trimming were read from the DNA. This sample holds under 200,000 clones; roughly 91% were observed only once. Roughly a quarter of the sample rests with the top ten.

Summary of the overall study and its limitations: Nearly half of unique spike-specific TCRs reportedly recognized epitopes outside regions mutated in the B.1.351 and B.1.1.7 variants. Most participants were white British and females outnumbered males, and the authors suggested that clonal diversity may have been underestimated. Because no day 14 peak-response samples were available, the repertoires could be characterized only after the peak T cell response. Spike-specific TCR breadth and depth rose significantly after two AZD1222 doses compared with day 0 and with MenACWY recipients. Only a handful of AZD1222 recipients were SARS-CoV-2 seropositive at baseline, limiting conclusions about previously exposed vaccinees. The whole spike protein was spanned by vaccine-associated CD4 TCRs, and dominant responses were seen in regions 160-218 and 743-854. In the small 56-69-year group, the increase in depth fell short of significance, most likely because of low power.

The chain couples TRBV6-2 or TRBV6-3 to TRBJ2-7; TRBD1 lines up with 10 middle nucleotides. The input for sequencing was peripheral blood, taken 28 days after the second AZD1222 dose. The receptor comes from an adult who received the AZD1222 COVID-19 vaccine. The CDR3 reads as follows: CASSYNSGDRGYEQYF. The bases are TGTGCCAGCAGTTATAACTCGGGGGACAGGGGCTACGAGCAGTACTTC.